These 18 T cell receptor beta chains were sequenced from one sample in a study of cytomegalovirus exposure and HLA in healthy donors. The PCR had 60 Vbeta and 13 Jbeta primers. Profiling relied on immunoSEQ multiplex PCR, and the TCRdb table lists in-frame clones only, not all of them. The table includes 200,000 or so clones, approximately 83% detected once. The specimen sequenced was PBMCs. These receptor sequences come from a boy aged 2 to 10 in good health and CMV-seronegative.

The chain recombines TRBV27 with TRBJ2-1, with 8 bases fitting TRBD1. J lost 0 bases, V lost 6 bases, and 7 bases had no gene match. Germline assignment: CDR1 MNHEY and CDR2 SMNVEV (reference sequence). There are 16 residues in the CDR3. The chain's CDR3 is CASRRTGTRSYNEQFF. The CDR3, as DNA: TGTGCCAGCAGACGGACAGGGACTCGCTCCTACAATGAGCAGTTCTTC.

The V call is TRBV4-2, the J call TRBJ1-5; D is possibly TRBD1 (5 bases). The CDR3 is made up of 16 amino acids. The V gene's germline CDR1 is LGHNA and CDR2 YNFKEQ. Trimming stripped 0 bases from V and 3 bases from J, with 12 bases between. The CDR3 loop reads CASSQEGGVSNQPQHF. In DNA form, the CDR3 reads TGTGCCAGCAGCCAAGAGGGGGGGGTCTCCAATCAGCCCCAGCATTTT.

The chain recombines TRBV7-3 with TRBJ1-1, with no clear D. The CDR3 length is 13 residues. V was pared by 5 bases and J by 1 base, with 8 bases between. Germline V gene sequence: CDR1 SGHTA, CDR2 FQGTGA. CDR3 loop: CASSIGRNTEAFF. The DNA for the CDR3 is TGTGCCAGCAGCATCGGTAGGAACACTGAAGCTTTCTTT.

The V and J genes are TRBV7-2 and TRBJ1-2; D is perhaps TRBD1 (6 bases). Germline V gene sequence: CDR1 SGHTA, CDR2 FQGNSA. There are 13 residues in the CDR3. V was shortened by 3 bases and J by 7 bases, with 12 bases between the two germline ends. In DNA, the CDR3 is TGTGCCAGCAGCTTGGGGGGGGCTGGTGGCTACACCTTC. It yields the protein CASSLGGAGGYTF.

This clone was picked up a small number of times. J is TRBJ1-5 and V is TRBV5-8; TRBD1 matches at 8 bases. Germline V gene sequence: CDR1 SGHTS, CDR2 YDEGEE. The V and J ends lost 4 bases and 7 bases, in that order; junction bases with no gene match: 7. The CDR3 is 14 amino acids. In DNA form, the CDR3 reads TGTGCCAGCAGCCCCAGGACAGGGAGACAGCCCCAGCATTTT. Translating it yields CASSPRTGRQPQHF. Complete variable domain (other parts from reference TRBV5-8 and TRBJ1-5): EAGVTQSPTHLIKTRGQQATLRCSPISGHTSVYWYQQALGLGLQFLLWYDEGEERNRGNFPPRFSGRQFPNYSSELNVNALELEDSALYLCASSPRTGRQPQHFGDGTRLSIL.

The gene calls are TRBV2 and TRBJ1-4; D might be TRBD1 (5 bases). Trimming took 8 bases from V and 2 from J, leaving 18 bases between them. CDR1 is SNHLY and CDR2 is FYNNEI in the germline V gene. This CDR3 is built from 16 residues. The CDR3: CASRGKDGTTNEKLFF. The CDR3, as DNA: TGTGCCAGCCGGGGAAAAGATGGGACTACTAATGAAAAACTGTTTTTT.

This chain connects TRBV7-9 to TRBJ2-7; D is uncertain. V lost 2 bases to trimming and J lost 2 bases, with 4 bases between them. CDR1 and CDR2 (germline): SEHNR, FQNEAQ (reference sequence). The CDR3 extends over 12 amino acids. CDR3 protein: CASSLSTYEQYF. CDR3 nucleotides: TGTGCCAGCAGCTTATCCACCTACGAGCAGTACTTC.

The V gene is TRBV27, the J gene TRBJ2-1; TRBD2 matches 7 bases. V was pared by 3 bases and J by 6 bases, with 8 bases of the junction left unmatched. Germline values: CDR1 MNHEY, CDR2 SMNVEV (reference sequence). The CDR3 contains 15 residues. The CDR3 coding sequence is TGTGCCAGCAGTTTCGGCGGGAGCTTCGCCAATGAGCAGTTCTTC. Its translation: CASSFGGSFANEQFF.

The genes are TRBV30 and TRBJ1-6; 8 nucleotides line up with TRBD1. The CDR3 consists of 15 residues. With 1 base clipped from V and 7 bases from J, the junction kept 6 bases outside the gene matches. Per germline, CDR1 GTSNPN and CDR2 SVGIG (reference sequence). The DNA of the CDR3 is TGTGCCTGGAGTGCGCAGGGGGCCGGAAATTCACCCCTCCACTTT. Protein: CAWSAQGAGNSPLHF.

The CDR3 protein is CAWSLGWTSGRSDTQYF. In DNA form, the CDR3 reads TGTGCCTGGAGTCTAGGATGGACTAGCGGGAGGTCAGATACGCAGTATTTT. V and J are TRBV30 and TRBJ2-3; TRBD2 agrees at 14 bases. The V gene's germline CDR1 is GTSNPN and CDR2 SVGIG (reference sequence). V dropped 2 bases and J dropped 4; count of bases not matched to a gene: 8. The CDR3 length is 17 residues.

This chain connects TRBV7-8 to TRBJ2-5; a possible D gene is TRBD2 (5 bases). V lost 1 base, J lost 9 bases, and 12 bases lay in between. Germline CDR1 and CDR2: SGHVS and FQNEAQ. This CDR3 comprises 13 residues. This CDR3 reads CASSLDPGMAQYF. CDR3 DNA: TGTGCCAGCAGCTTAGACCCGGGGATGGCCCAGTACTTC.

The rearrangement uses TRBV2 and TRBJ2-3; D may be TRBD1 (5 bases). The CDR3 totals 14 residues. Between the trimmed V and J ends, which lost 2 bases and 2 bases, there was a span of 8 bases. The V gene's germline CDR1 is SNHLY and CDR2 FYNNEI. CDR3 residues: CASSERGHTDTQYF. The CDR3 DNA follows: TGTGCCAGCAGTGAAAGGGGCCACACAGATACGCAGTATTTT.

The chain combines TRBV27 with TRBJ2-5, with unresolved D. The CDR3 is 14 residues long. V lost 3 bases and J lost 0, with 8 bases in between. Germline V CDR1 and CDR2: MNHEY, SMNVEV (reference sequence). CDR3 residues: CASSLPVHQETQYF. CDR3 in DNA: TGTGCCAGCAGTTTGCCGGTACACCAAGAGACCCAGTACTTC.

Points on this clone: Germline is not matched at one junction end, which may reflect a read error. The chain recombines TRBV19 with TRBJ2-2, with TRBD1 as a possible D gene (6 bases). Per germline, CDR1 LNHDA and CDR2 SQIVND (reference sequence). The CDR3 is 15 amino acids. CDR3 DNA: TGTGCCAGCAGTATAGATGGGACAAACACCGGGGAGCTGTTTTTT. Its protein is CASSIDGTNTGELFF.

The chain couples TRBV5-5 to TRBJ1-2; 7 bases match TRBD1. The CDR3 extends over 15 amino acids. Trimming cost V 1 base and J 3 bases; bases outside gene matches: 6. Germline V gene data show CDR1 as SGHKS and CDR2 as YYEKEE (reference sequence). The CDR3 region has the DNA TGTGCCAGCAGCTTGAGAGGGCAGGGGGACTATGGCTACACCTTC. It encodes CASSLRGQGDYGYTF. Full variable domain (rest looked up from reference TRBV5-5 and TRBJ1-2): DAGVTQSPTHLIKTRGQQVTLRCSPISGHKSVSWYQQVLGQGPQFIFQYYEKEERGRGNFPDRFSARQFPNYSSELNVNALLLGDSALYLCASSLRGQGDYGYTFGSGTRLTVV.

The chain carries TRBV10-3 and TRBJ1-2; no reliable D call. Germline values: CDR1 ENHRY, CDR2 SYGVKD. CDR3 length equals 15 residues. Between the trimmed V and J ends, which lost 6 bases and 0 bases, there was a span of 14 bases. The CDR3 here is CAISSSPLANYGYTF. In DNA form, the CDR3 reads TGTGCCATCAGCTCCTCCCCACTAGCTAACTATGGCTACACCTTC.

The rearrangement uses TRBV7-9 and TRBJ2-2; 11 bases are a match to TRBD2. Looked up from germline, CDR1 is SEHNR and CDR2 is FQNEAQ (reference sequence). The CDR3 contains 19 residues. Germline trimming cut 0 bases from V and 1 base from J; bases unmatched to any gene: 7. The CDR3 bases are TGTGCCAGCAGCTTAGCAGGACTAGCGGGCCCAAGGAACACCGGGGAGCTGTTTTTT. Its protein product is CASSLAGLAGPRNTGELFF.

The rearrangement joins TRBV9 to TRBJ1-2; 11 positions match TRBD1. The junction had 9 bases not matched to a gene; V was cut back by 2 bases and J by 6 bases. The CDR3 is 16 residues long. Germline lookup yields CDR1 SGDLS and CDR2 YYNGEE. CDR3 bases: TGTGCCAGCAGCGTCTCCCCCGGGACAGGGGGAGATGGCTACACCTTC. Amino acids: CASSVSPGTGGDGYTF. Combining the CDR3 with reference TRBV9 and TRBJ1-2 gives the whole variable domain DSGVTQTPKHLITATGQRVTLRCSPRSGDLSVYWYQQSLDQGLQFLIQYYNGEERAKGNILERFSAQQFPDLHSELNLSSLELGDSALYFCASSVSPGTGGDGYTFGSGTRLTVV.